This T cell receptor (beta chain) was obtained from a study of blood T cell repertoires in COVID-19. At the level of the study: Samples of COVID-19 (acute and convalescent) were obtained from the United States, Italy and Spain. Nucleic acid was either cDNA or gDNA, and it came from T cells, B-cell-depleted T cells, or PBMCs.

The CDR3 length is 14 residues. Trimming at V came to 5 bases and at J to 6 bases, leaving 3 bases not matched to a gene. CDR1 and CDR2 (germline): MDHEN, SYDVKM. Those enrolled in Seattle joined during active infection and were followed longitudinally afterward. In the source study's methods: Estimated nucleated cell counts came from reference gene primer amplification. Sequenced by immunoSEQ multiplex PCR; TCRdb stores in-frame clones only, minus some. That table supplies the V and J calls and clone size; D and trimming were determined from the DNA. The table includes 250,000 to 300,000 clones, more than 70% detected once.

Source material: peripheral blood. V is TRBV28 and J is TRBJ1-4; TRBD1 matches at 10 bases. This sequence originates from a woman in her thirties with COVID-19, enrolled during active disease. The CDR3 DNA reads as TGTGCCAGCAGTGGGGACAGGGGCTATGAAAAACTGTTTTTT. Amino acids: CASSGDRGYEKLFF.